This T cell receptor beta chain was identified during a study of blood T cell repertoires in COVID-19. Study-level background: The origin of the acute and convalescent COVID-19 samples was the United States, Italy and Spain.

Cohorts were based on clinical histories the participants reported. The V and J ends lost 1 base and 2 bases, in that order; junction bases with no gene match: 4. Germline V gives CDR1 SQVTM, CDR2 ANQGSEA. This CDR3 region has 14 residues. Profiled with immunoSEQ multiplex PCR; TCRdb holds only in-frame clones, not every one. Of about 230,000 clones in the sample, about 90% are singletons; the top ten hold 4%. Sequencing was performed on PBMCs or T cells enriched from blood (not recorded which). The sequence came from a woman aged 25 to 39 with acute COVID-19. The chain uses TRBV29-1 and TRBJ1-2; 7 bases align to TRBD1. For the CDR3, the DNA is TGCAGCGTTGAAGGAGGGGACAGCAACTATGGCTACACCTTC. The encoded protein is CSVEGGDSNYGYTF.